This note documents a single T cell receptor (beta chain) sequence. Germline V gene lookup returns CDR1 SGHNT and CDR2 YENEEA. The CDR3 is 16 amino acids. V lost 9 bases to trimming and J lost 1 base, with 18 bases between them. This sample is part of a study of blood T cell repertoires in COVID-19. Across the study: Italy, Spain and the United States were the sources of the convalescent and acute COVID-19 samples. Nucleic acid was either cDNA or gDNA, and it came from T cells, B-cell-depleted T cells, or PBMCs.

In the authors' workflow: Using reference gene primer amplification, nucleated cell counts were estimated. Only in-frame clones appear in the TCRdb table, and some are missing; sequencing was by immunoSEQ multiplex PCR. The DNA was the basis for D and trimming; V, J and clone size are from that table. Among about 130,000 clones, approximately 89% were seen once, and the ten largest hold about 4.3%. This clonotype originated in a human donor in a cohort sampled during active COVID-19. Specimen: peripheral blood. The rearrangement uses TRBV11-3 and TRBJ2-2, with D tentatively TRBD1 (6 bases). The CDR3 region is CASSPRRGGNTGELFF. CDR3 nucleotide sequence: TGTGCCAGTAGTCCTCGCCGAGGGGGGAACACCGGGGAGCTGTTTTTT.